The subject of this entry is one TCR beta chain. This entry comes from a study of blood T cell repertoires in COVID-19. About the study: Both acute and convalescent COVID-19 samples were obtained from the United States, Italy and Spain.

Original data processing: Reference gene primers were amplified, and this amplification served to estimate nucleated cell counts. Produced via immunoSEQ multiplex PCR; TCRdb's table is partial and in-frame only. V and J calls and clone size are given by that table; D and trimming were obtained from the DNA. Of 12,000 to 15,000 clones listed, around 78% are singletons. The receptor comes from a middle-aged man with active or convalescent COVID-19. Sequenced: peripheral blood.

The CDR3 nucleotides read TGTGCCAGTAGTATTTATGAGGGCACTGAAGCTTTCTTT. Its protein is CASSIYEGTEAFF. This sequence joins TRBV19 and TRBJ1-1, with D unclear. The V gene lost 3 bases and the J gene lost 4 bases, with 9 bases spanning the gap. Germline assignment: CDR1 LNHDA and CDR2 SQIVND (reference sequence). This CDR3 has 13 residues.